These T cell receptor beta chains were read from a single sample in a study of T cell responses to AZD1222 COVID-19 vaccine. Only in-frame clones appear in the TCRdb table, and some are missing; sequencing was by immunoSEQ multiplex PCR. The sample holds around 200,000 clones, 85% to 90% seen once. Sequenced material: peripheral blood, taken on day 0 of AZD1222 vaccination. These receptors all stem from an adult in good health. Each CDR3 is given with its conserved first and last residue. A D gene is named only where the DNA matches it firmly. Rows may omit the clone size; those that give it use once, few, many or a size class.

CDR3 protein	CDR3 DNA	clone size	D gene	V gene	J gene
CASSLEELSISYEQYF	TGCGCCAGCAGCTTGGAGGAGTTATCTATCTCCTACGAGCAGTACTTC	few	NA	TRBV5-1	TRBJ2-7
CASSLSQGATGYGYTF	TGTGCCAGCAGTTTATCACAGGGGGCGACTGGCTATGGCTACACCTTC	once	TRBD1	TRBV27	TRBJ1-2
CASTEPDQPQHF	TGTGCCAGCACTGAGCCCGATCAGCCCCAGCATTTT	NA	NA	TRBV12-3/TRBV12-4	TRBJ1-5
CASSLFRPGDKYEQYF	TGCGCCAGCAGCTTGTTTCGGCCAGGGGATAAATACGAGCAGTACTTC	NA	NA	TRBV5-1	TRBJ2-7
CASSSDTNTEAFF	TGCGCCAGCAGCTCTGACACGAACACTGAAGCTTTCTTT	NA	NA	TRBV5-1	TRBJ1-1
CASSLSGGMNEQYF	TGCGCCAGCAGCCTAAGTGGAGGGATGAACGAGCAGTACTTC	few	NA	TRBV4-1	TRBJ2-7
CASSQGTGTYEQYF	TGTGCCAGCAGCCAGGGGACTGGAACCTACGAGCAGTACTTC	NA	NA	TRBV3-1/TRBV3-2	TRBJ2-7
CASSYSSPFLAGAYNEQFF	TGTGCCAGCAGTTACTCTAGCCCTTTTTTAGCGGGGGCCTACAATGAGCAGTTCTTC	NA	TRBD2	TRBV6-2/TRBV6-3	TRBJ2-1
CASSRSTGARHYGYTF	TGTGCCAGCAGCCGCTCGACAGGGGCCCGACACTATGGCTACACCTTC	NA	TRBD1	TRBV13	TRBJ1-2
CASGITDTQYF	TGTGCCAGCGGGATTACAGATACGCAGTATTTT	NA	NA	TRBV5-8	TRBJ2-3
CASSQAGLGNTEAFF	TGTGCCAGCAGCCAAGCAGGACTAGGGAACACTGAAGCTTTCTTT	NA	NA	TRBV4-2	TRBJ1-1
CASSLVVARGYTF	TGTGCCAGCAGTTTAGTTGTCGCGAGGGGCTACACCTTC	NA	NA	TRBV12-3/TRBV12-4	TRBJ1-2
CASSGGVGVINYNEQFF	TGCGCCAGCAGTGGTGGGGTGGGGGTAATCAATTACAATGAGCAGTTCTTC	NA	NA	TRBV10-1	TRBJ2-1
CASSLSALGELFF	TGTGCCAGCAGCTTGTCGGCCTTAGGGGAGCTGTTTTTT	NA	NA	TRBV5-4	TRBJ2-2
CASTPTGTTGGYTF	TGTGCCAGTACCCCAACCGGGACTACGGGAGGCTACACCTTC	NA	NA	TRBV19	TRBJ1-2
CSASRRASRNEQFF	TGCAGTGCTAGTCGACGAGCGAGCAGGAATGAGCAGTTCTTC	NA	NA	TRBV20-1	TRBJ2-1
CASSYSASSSGNTIYF	TGTGCCAGCAGTTACTCCGCCAGTTCCTCTGGAAACACCATATATTTT	NA	NA	TRBV6-5	TRBJ1-3
CATSDFAVSTDTQYF	TGTGCCACCAGTGATTTCGCAGTGAGCACAGATACGCAGTATTTT	once	NA	TRBV24-1	TRBJ2-3
CSVLPTDLNQPQHF	TGCAGCGTGCTGCCAACAGATCTTAATCAGCCCCAGCATTTT	NA	NA	TRBV29-1	TRBJ1-5
CASSVGGEYGYTF	TGTGCCAGCAGCGTGGGTGGGGAGTATGGCTACACCTTC	few	NA	TRBV28	TRBJ1-2
CASSQGVSYEQYF	TGCGCCAGCAGCCAGGGCGTCTCCTACGAGCAGTACTTC	NA	NA	TRBV5-1	TRBJ2-7
CASKEGFSYNSPLHF	TGTGCCAGCAAGGAGGGTTTCTCCTATAATTCACCCCTCCACTTT	once	NA	TRBV28	TRBJ1-6
CASSLTGSNTDTQYF	TGTGCCAGCAGTTTAACGGGGAGTAACACAGATACGCAGTATTTT	NA	NA	TRBV28	TRBJ2-3
CASSPGTGGAVGELFF	TGTGCCAGCAGCCCTGGGACAGGGGGCGCGGTCGGGGAGCTGTTTTTT	NA	TRBD1	TRBV5-4	TRBJ2-2
CAIRHKTELNTEAFF	TGTGCCATCAGACATAAGACTGAACTGAACACTGAAGCTTTCTTT	NA	NA	TRBV10-3	TRBJ1-1
CASSAGGETQYF	TGTGCCAGCAGCGCCGGGGGGGAGACCCAGTACTTC	NA	TRBD2	TRBV9	TRBJ2-5
CASSVEGRTDTQYF	TGTGCCAGCAGCGTAGAGGGCCGTACAGATACGCAGTATTTT	NA	NA	TRBV9	TRBJ2-3
CASSGARLTDTQYF	TGCGCCAGCAGTGGGGCAAGACTCACAGATACGCAGTATTTT	NA	NA	TRBV10-2	TRBJ2-3
CASSQQGAGLAYNSPLHF	TGTGCCAGCAGTCAGCAGGGGGCCGGCCTGGCATATAATTCACCCCTCCACTTT	NA	TRBD1	TRBV28	TRBJ1-6
CASSLRRDQPQHF	TGTGCCAGCAGTTTAAGGAGGGATCAGCCCCAGCATTTT	NA	NA	TRBV12-3/TRBV12-4	TRBJ1-5
CASSRGTGGYEQYF	TGTGCCAGCAGCCGCGGGACAGGGGGGTACGAGCAGTACTTC	NA	TRBD1	TRBV11-2	TRBJ2-7
CASSPETGPSNQPQHF	TGTGCCAGCAGCCCGGAGACAGGGCCTAGCAATCAGCCCCAGCATTTT	NA	TRBD1	TRBV11-2	TRBJ1-5
CASSPSGGEKYF	TGTGCCAGCTCCCCCTCCGGCGGTGAAAAGTACTTC	once	NA	TRBV18	TRBJ2-4
CASTPNIQGELFF	TGTGCCAGCACCCCTAATATACAGGGTGAGCTGTTTTTT	NA	NA	TRBV6-6	TRBJ2-2
CASNLQGFYNSPLHF	TGTGCCAGCAACCTACAGGGTTTCTATAATTCACCCCTCCACTTT	NA	NA	TRBV2	TRBJ1-6
CASSGLAGGNEQFF	TGTGCCAGTAGTGGACTAGCGGGAGGCAATGAGCAGTTCTTC	NA	TRBD2	TRBV19	TRBJ2-1
CASSGRPSYEQYF	TGTGCCAGCTCGGGTAGACCCTCCTACGAGCAGTACTTC	NA	NA	TRBV6-5	TRBJ2-7
CAIRQGSKQFF	TGTGCCATTAGACAGGGTTCGAAGCAGTTCTTC	NA	TRBD1	TRBV6-5	TRBJ2-1
CASSQDAFGGESQYF	TGCGCCAGCAGCCAAGATGCCTTCGGGGGGGAGAGCCAGTACTTC	NA	TRBD2	TRBV4-3	TRBJ2-5
CASPGPGLTAKNIQYF	TGTGCCAGCCCCGGACCGGGACTAACAGCCAAAAACATTCAGTACTTC	NA	TRBD2	TRBV2	TRBJ2-4
CASSAGAGASTEAFF	TGTGCCAGCAGTGCGGGGGCGGGGGCAAGCACTGAAGCTTTCTTT	NA	NA	TRBV6-4	TRBJ1-1
CASSLGGTWADSGANVLTF	TGTGCCAGCAGCTTGGGAGGTACGTGGGCCGACTCTGGGGCCAACGTCCTGACTTTC	NA	NA	TRBV5-5	TRBJ2-6
CASSEGDTSAKDYGYTF	TGTGCCAGCAGTGAAGGCGATACCTCGGCCAAAGACTATGGCTACACCTTC	NA	NA	TRBV25-1	TRBJ1-2
CASSYSRQGGGLEQYF	TGTGCCAGCAGTTACTCCCGACAGGGCGGAGGGTTGGAGCAGTACTTC	NA	NA	TRBV6-5	TRBJ2-7
CASSLEWQGGYTF	TGTGCCAGCAGCTTGGAGTGGCAGGGTGGCTACACCTTC	NA	NA	TRBV5-6	TRBJ1-2
CASSPGPPTGPGNYSNQPQHF	TGTGCCAGCAGTCCGGGGCCCCCTACAGGCCCTGGGAATTATAGCAATCAGCCCCAGCATTTT	NA	NA	TRBV6-6	TRBJ1-5
CASSPVAAGNEQYF	TGCGCCAGCAGCCCAGTAGCGGCAGGGAACGAGCAGTACTTC	few	NA	TRBV5-1	TRBJ2-7
CAWSRTGRETQYF	TGTGCCTGGAGTCGGACAGGCAGGGAGACCCAGTACTTC	NA	TRBD1	TRBV30	TRBJ2-5
CATSRWSGSSNTGELFF	TGTGCCACCAGCAGATGGAGCGGGAGCTCCAACACCGGGGAGCTGTTTTTT	few	TRBD2	TRBV15	TRBJ2-2
CASSYQGGNGYTF	TGTGCCAGCAGTTACCAGGGAGGAAATGGCTACACCTTC	NA	NA	TRBV6-5	TRBJ1-2
CASSSTGTEAFF	TGTGCCAGCAGTTCCACCGGCACTGAAGCTTTCTTT	NA	NA	TRBV6-2/TRBV6-3	TRBJ1-1
CASGTSRSYNEQFF	TGTGCCAGCGGGACCAGCCGCTCCTACAATGAGCAGTTCTTC	once	NA	TRBV5-4	TRBJ2-1
CASSLPTTVPGNTIYF	TGTGCCAGCAGTTTACCGACTACAGTCCCTGGAAACACCATATATTTT	NA	NA	TRBV28	TRBJ1-3
CAWSVGDRVAYEQYF	TGTGCCTGGAGTGTCGGGGACAGGGTCGCGTACGAGCAGTACTTC	NA	TRBD1	TRBV30	TRBJ2-7
CASSLSLQTNTGELFF	TGTGCCAGCAGCTTGTCGTTACAGACCAACACCGGGGAGCTGTTTTTT	NA	NA	TRBV5-4	TRBJ2-2
CASSLGVSRGRYF	TGTGCCAGCAGCTTAGGAGTTAGCAGGGGTCGATACTTC	NA	NA	TRBV11-2	TRBJ2-7
CASSRLERANTGELFF	TGTGCCAGCAGTCGACTAGAAAGGGCGAACACCGGGGAGCTGTTTTTT	NA	NA	TRBV6-6	TRBJ2-2
CASSSGQDYGYTF	TGTGCCAGCAGTTCGGGACAAGACTATGGCTACACCTTC	NA	NA	TRBV28	TRBJ1-2
CASSSQGGEKLFF	TGTGCCAGCAGCTCCCAGGGAGGTGAAAAACTGTTTTTT	NA	NA	TRBV9	TRBJ1-4